A single sample gave rise to the 10 T cell receptor beta chains below, sequenced in a study of T cell responses to AZD1222 COVID-19 vaccine. The method was immunoSEQ multiplex PCR; TCRdb's version includes in-frame clones alone and lacks a portion of them. The sample includes about 120,000 clones, roughly nine tenths of them seen just once. The sample here was peripheral blood, taken on day 0 of AZD1222 vaccination. Source of these receptors: an adult in good health.

Notes on this clone: Other DNA sequences in this specimen translate into the identical CDR3. V gene TRBV9 combines with J gene TRBJ1-2; 9 nucleotides line up with TRBD1. The CDR3 has 14 residues. Germline trimming cut 4 bases from V and 2 bases from J; bases unmatched to any gene: 3. Germline V gene lookup returns CDR1 SGDLS and CDR2 YYNGEE. CDR3 bases: TGTGCCAGCAGCCCCGGACAGGGGAACTATGGCTACACCTTC. Translation gives CASSPGQGNYGYTF. Looking up the rest from reference TRBV9 and TRBJ1-2 gives the full variable domain: DSGVTQTPKHLITATGQRVTLRCSPRSGDLSVYWYQQSLDQGLQFLIQYYNGEERAKGNILERFSAQQFPDLHSELNLSSLELGDSALYFCASSPGQGNYGYTFGSGTRLTVV.

This chain uses TRBV5-1 with TRBJ1-5; perhaps TRBD1 as D (5 bases). CDR1 is SGHRS, CDR2 YFSETQ, per germline. The CDR3 covers 14 residues. V lost 4 bases and J 7 bases, leaving 15 bases between the germline ends. CDR3 in amino acids: CASSPDGGTQPQHF. CDR3 DNA sequence: TGCGCCAGCAGCCCGGATGGGGGGACCCAGCCCCAGCATTTT.

The genes are TRBV20-1 and TRBJ1-1; unclear D gene. This CDR3 is built from 14 residues. Trimming removed 3 bases from V and 8 bases from J, with 19 bases in between. Germline CDR1 reads DFQATT; CDR2 reads SNEGSKA (reference sequence). CDR3 DNA sequence: TGCAGTGCTAGTCAGGTCCCGGGGAACTGGGAAGCTTTCTTT. Protein product: CSASQVPGNWEAFF.

This chain joins TRBV10-1 and TRBJ2-1, with TRBD2 matching over 15 bases. Germline assignment: CDR1 WNHNN and CDR2 SYGVQD (reference sequence). J lost 7 bases, V lost 0 bases, and 4 bases had no gene match. The CDR3 has 17 residues. CDR3: CASSESRTSGRVNEQFF. CDR3 DNA sequence: TGCGCCAGCAGTGAGTCGCGGACTAGCGGGAGGGTAAATGAGCAGTTCTTC.

This chain joins TRBV3-1 (or the pseudogene TRBV3-2) and TRBJ2-1, with TRBD2 identical over 12 bases. This CDR3 region has 20 residues. CDR1 LGHDT and CDR2 YNNKEL come from the germline V gene (reference sequence). Trimming cost V 3 bases and J 8 bases; bases outside gene matches: 20. The DNA of the CDR3 is TGTGCCAGCAGCCAGGGGGGGGCTAGCGGGAGGGCCTTGGGTCGAGATGAGCAGTTCTTC. It is translated as CASSQGGASGRALGRDEQFF.

The rearrangement joins TRBV28 to TRBJ1-5; 7 bases line up with TRBD1. J lost 0 bases, V lost 7 bases, and 9 bases had no gene match. Germline-derived CDR1 and CDR2 are MDHEN and SYDVKM. The CDR3 is made up of 16 amino acids. In nucleotides, the CDR3 is TGTGCCAGCATCTCGGGACAGTCTTATAGCAATCAGCCCCAGCATTTT. Amino acids: CASISGQSYSNQPQHF.

The V call is TRBV28, the J call TRBJ1-2; 7 bases fit TRBD1. Germline V CDR1 and CDR2: MDHEN, SYDVKM. Trimming at V came to 3 bases and at J to 14 bases, leaving 9 bases not matched to a gene. The CDR3 length is 12 residues. CDR3 bases: TGTGCCAGCAGTTTCACGAGGGGGCTAAATACCTTC. Translation gives CASSFTRGLNTF.

The chain combines TRBV11-3 with TRBJ2-1, with a possible D match to TRBD1 (5 bases). V gave up 2 bases and J gave up 5 bases, with 10 bases separating them. The CDR3 has 14 amino acids. Germline assignment: CDR1 SGHNT and CDR2 YENEEA. This CDR3 is CASSLRQGNNEQFF. The CDR3 DNA is TGTGCCAGCAGCTTAAGGCAGGGCAACAATGAGCAGTTCTTC.

This clone appeared a single time. The chain combines TRBV7-2 with TRBJ2-6; TRBD1 aligns across 7 bases. V lost 5 bases, J lost 2 bases, and 3 bases stayed unmatched. Germline V gene data show CDR1 as SGHTA and CDR2 as FQGNSA. This CDR3 has 15 residues. Written as DNA, the CDR3 is TGTGCCAGCAGCAGGACAGGCGCTGGGGCCAACGTCCTGACTTTC. Translating gives CASSRTGAGANVLTF.

As DNA, the CDR3 is TGTGCCAGCAGTCCCACGTCGGGTACCTATAATTCACCCCTCCACTTT. Protein product: CASSPTSGTYNSPLHF. The V and J genes are TRBV27 and TRBJ1-6; no clear D gene. The CDR3 runs to 16 residues. V lost 5 bases, J lost 2 bases, and 13 bases lay in between. The V gene's germline CDR1 is MNHEY and CDR2 SMNVEV (reference sequence).